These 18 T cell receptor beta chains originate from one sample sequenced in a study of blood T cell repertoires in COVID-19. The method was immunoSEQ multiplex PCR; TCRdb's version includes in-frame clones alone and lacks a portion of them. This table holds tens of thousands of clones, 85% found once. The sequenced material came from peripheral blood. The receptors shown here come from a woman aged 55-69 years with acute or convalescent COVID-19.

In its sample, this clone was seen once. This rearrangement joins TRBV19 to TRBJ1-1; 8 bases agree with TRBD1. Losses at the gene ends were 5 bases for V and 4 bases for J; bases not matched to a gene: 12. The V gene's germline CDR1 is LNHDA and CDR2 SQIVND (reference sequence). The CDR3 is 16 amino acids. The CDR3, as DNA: TGTGCCAGTAGTCCTCCCTTCCTTCAGGGGGCCACTGAAGCTTTCTTT. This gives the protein CASSPPFLQGATEAFF.

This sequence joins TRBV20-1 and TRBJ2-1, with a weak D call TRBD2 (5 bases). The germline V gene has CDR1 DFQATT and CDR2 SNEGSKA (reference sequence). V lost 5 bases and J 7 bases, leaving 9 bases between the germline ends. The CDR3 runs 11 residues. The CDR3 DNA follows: TGCAGTGCTCGAGGACTGAATGAGCAGTTCTTC. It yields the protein CSARGLNEQFF.

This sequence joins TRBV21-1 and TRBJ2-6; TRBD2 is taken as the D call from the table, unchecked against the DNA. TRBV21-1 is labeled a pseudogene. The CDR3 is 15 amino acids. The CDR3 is CASSKRGSGANVLTF. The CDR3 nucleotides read TGTGCCAGCAGCAAACGAGGGAGCGGGGCCAACGTCCTGACTTTC.

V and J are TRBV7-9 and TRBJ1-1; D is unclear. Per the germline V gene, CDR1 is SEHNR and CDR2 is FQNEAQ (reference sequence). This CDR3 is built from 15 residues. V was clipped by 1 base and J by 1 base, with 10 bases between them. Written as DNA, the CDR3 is TGTGCCAGCAGCTTAGATCCAGGCCCGAACACTGAAGCTTTCTTT. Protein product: CASSLDPGPNTEAFF.

CDR3 nucleotides: TGTGCCAGCACGGACAGGAGGGAAAAACTGTTTTTT. Translated: CASTDRREKLFF. V usage is TRBV18 and J usage is TRBJ1-4; TRBD1 matches 7 bases. This CDR3 contains 12 residues. Germline lookup yields CDR1 KGHSH and CDR2 LQKENI. The junction had 5 bases not matched to a gene; V was cut back by 8 bases and J by 8 bases. Complete variable domain (other parts from reference TRBV18 and TRBJ1-4): NAGVMQNPRHLVRRRGQEARLRCSPMKGHSHVYWYRQLPEEGLKFMVYLQKENIIDESGMPKERFSAEFPKEGPSILRIQQVVRGDSAAYFCASTDRREKLFFGSGTQLSVL.

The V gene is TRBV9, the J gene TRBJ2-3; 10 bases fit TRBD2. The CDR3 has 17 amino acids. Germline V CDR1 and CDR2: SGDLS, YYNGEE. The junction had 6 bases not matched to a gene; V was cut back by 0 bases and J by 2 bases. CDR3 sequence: CASSVGGLAGATDTQYF. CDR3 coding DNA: TGTGCCAGCAGCGTAGGGGGGCTAGCGGGGGCCACAGATACGCAGTATTTT. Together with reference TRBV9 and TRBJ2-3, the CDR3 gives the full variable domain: DSGVTQTPKHLITATGQRVTLRCSPRSGDLSVYWYQQSLDQGLQFLIQYYNGEERAKGNILERFSAQQFPDLHSELNLSSLELGDSALYFCASSVGGLAGATDTQYFGPGTRLTVL.

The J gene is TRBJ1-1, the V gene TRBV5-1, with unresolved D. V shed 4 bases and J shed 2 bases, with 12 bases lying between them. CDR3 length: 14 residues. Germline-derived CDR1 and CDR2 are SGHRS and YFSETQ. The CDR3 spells CASSLETANTEAFF. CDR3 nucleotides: TGCGCCAGCAGCCTCGAGACTGCAAACACTGAAGCTTTCTTT.

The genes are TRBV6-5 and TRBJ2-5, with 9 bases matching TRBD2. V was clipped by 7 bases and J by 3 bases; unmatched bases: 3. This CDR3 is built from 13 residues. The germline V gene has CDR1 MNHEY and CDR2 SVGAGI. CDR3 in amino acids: CASTSGRKETQYF. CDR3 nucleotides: TGTGCCAGCACCAGCGGGAGGAAAGAGACCCAGTACTTC.

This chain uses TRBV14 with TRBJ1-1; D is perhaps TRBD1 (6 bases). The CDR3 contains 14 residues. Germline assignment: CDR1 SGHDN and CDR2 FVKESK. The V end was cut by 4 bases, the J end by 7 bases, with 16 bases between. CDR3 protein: CASSRDPGHIEAFF. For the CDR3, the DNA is TGTGCCAGCAGCCGCGACCCGGGACACATTGAAGCTTTCTTT.

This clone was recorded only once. CDR3 residues: CASSDLAGTGGYEQFF. For the CDR3, the DNA is TGTGCCAGCAGCGACCTAGCGGGCACCGGGGGCTATGAGCAGTTCTTC. The V gene is TRBV5-6, the J gene TRBJ2-1; 8 nucleotides line up with TRBD2. Trimming took 4 bases from V and 8 from J; bases not matched to a gene: 14. The CDR3 runs 16 residues. The germline V gene encodes CDR1 SGHDT and CDR2 YYEEEE.

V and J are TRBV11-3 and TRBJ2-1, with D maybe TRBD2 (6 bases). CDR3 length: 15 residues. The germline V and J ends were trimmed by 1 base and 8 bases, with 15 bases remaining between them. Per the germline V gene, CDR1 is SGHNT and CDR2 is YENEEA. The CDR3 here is CASSLGPGLVYEQFF. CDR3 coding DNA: TGTGCCAGCAGCTTAGGGCCGGGACTTGTTTATGAGCAGTTCTTC. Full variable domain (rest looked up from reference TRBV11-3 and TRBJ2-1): EAGVVQSPRYKIIEKKQPVAFWCNPISGHNTLYWYLQNLGQGPELLIRYENEEAVDDSQLPKDRFSAERLKGVDSTLKIQPAELGDSAVYLCASSLGPGLVYEQFFGPGTRLTVL.

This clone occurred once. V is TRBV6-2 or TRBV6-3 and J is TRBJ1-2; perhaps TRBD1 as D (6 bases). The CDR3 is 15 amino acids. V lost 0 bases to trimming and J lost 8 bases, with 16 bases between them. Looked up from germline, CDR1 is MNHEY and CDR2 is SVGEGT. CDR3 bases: TGTGCCAGCAGTTACTCACTTACAGGGTACGGGGGCTACACCTTC. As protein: CASSYSLTGYGGYTF.

The CDR3 bases are TGTGCCAGCAGCTTGGAGGGACTAGCGGGGACCGGGGAGCTGTTTTTT. This sequence encodes CASSLEGLAGTGELFF. This chain connects TRBV7-2 to TRBJ2-2; 13 bases fit TRBD2. The trim removed 3 bases at V and 5 bases at J, leaving 3 bases unmatched. Germline CDR1 and CDR2: SGHTA and FQGNSA. The CDR3 loop spans 16 amino acids.

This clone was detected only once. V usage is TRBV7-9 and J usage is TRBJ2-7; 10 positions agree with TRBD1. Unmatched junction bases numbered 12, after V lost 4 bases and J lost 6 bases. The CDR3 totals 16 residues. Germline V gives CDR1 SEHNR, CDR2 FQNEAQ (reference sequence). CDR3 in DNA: TGTGCCAGCAGCTCGGACCCGGGACAGGGGACGAGCGAGCAGTACTTC. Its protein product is CASSSDPGQGTSEQYF.

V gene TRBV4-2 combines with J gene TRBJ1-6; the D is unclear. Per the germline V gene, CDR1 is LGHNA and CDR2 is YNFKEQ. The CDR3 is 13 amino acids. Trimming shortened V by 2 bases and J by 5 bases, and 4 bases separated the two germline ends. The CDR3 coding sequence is TGTGCCAGCAGCCAAACTAATAATTCACCCCTCCACTTT. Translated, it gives CASSQTNNSPLHF.

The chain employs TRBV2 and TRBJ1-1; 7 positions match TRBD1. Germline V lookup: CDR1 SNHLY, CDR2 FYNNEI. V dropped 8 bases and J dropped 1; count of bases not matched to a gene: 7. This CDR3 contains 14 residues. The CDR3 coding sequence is TGTGCCAGCGCCCAGGGACAGAAGAACACTGAAGCTTTCTTT. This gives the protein CASAQGQKNTEAFF.

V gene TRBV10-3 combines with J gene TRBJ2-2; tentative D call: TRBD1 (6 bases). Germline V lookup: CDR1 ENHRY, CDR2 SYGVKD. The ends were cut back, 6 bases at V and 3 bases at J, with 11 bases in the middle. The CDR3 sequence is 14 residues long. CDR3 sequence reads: CAIRTGVDTGELFF. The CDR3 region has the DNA TGTGCCATCAGGACAGGTGTAGACACCGGGGAGCTGTTTTTT.

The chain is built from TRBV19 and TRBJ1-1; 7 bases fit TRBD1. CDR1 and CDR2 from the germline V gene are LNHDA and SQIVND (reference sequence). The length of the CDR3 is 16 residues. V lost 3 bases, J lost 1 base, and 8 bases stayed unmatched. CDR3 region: CASSMLGTASNTEAFF. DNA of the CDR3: TGTGCCAGTAGTATGTTGGGGACAGCCTCGAACACTGAAGCTTTCTTT.